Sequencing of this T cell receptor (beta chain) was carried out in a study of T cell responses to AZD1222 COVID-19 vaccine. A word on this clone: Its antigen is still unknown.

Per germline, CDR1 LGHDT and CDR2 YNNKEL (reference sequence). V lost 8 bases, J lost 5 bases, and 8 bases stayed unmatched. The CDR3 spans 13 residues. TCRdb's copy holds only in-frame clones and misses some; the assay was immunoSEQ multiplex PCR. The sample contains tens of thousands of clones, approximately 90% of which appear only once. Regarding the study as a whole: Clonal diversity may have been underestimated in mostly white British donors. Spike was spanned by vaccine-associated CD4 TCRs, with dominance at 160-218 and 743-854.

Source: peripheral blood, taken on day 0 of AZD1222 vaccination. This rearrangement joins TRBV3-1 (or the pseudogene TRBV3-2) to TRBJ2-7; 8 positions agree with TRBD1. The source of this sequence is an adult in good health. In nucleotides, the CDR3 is TGTGCCAGCTCCCCGACAGGGGCTAACGAGCAGTACTTC. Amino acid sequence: CASSPTGANEQYF.